Listed below are T cell receptor beta chains from one sample, sequenced in a study of PD-1 blockade in classical Hodgkin lymphoma. Only in-frame clones appear in the TCRdb table, and some are missing; sequencing was by immunoSEQ multiplex PCR. Among about 21,000 clones listed, around 94% were seen once. The sample was peripheral blood mononuclear cells (PBMCs). These TCRs come from a human donor with classical Hodgkin lymphoma. Each CDR3 is given without its conserved first and last residue. The order of the fields is CDR3 protein, V gene, J gene, clone size. Where a row states a size, it is once, few, many or the class of an expanded clone; other rows omit it.

CDR3aa: ASSSQGAPGPSYNEQF
v_gene: TRBV13
j_gene: TRBJ2-1
abundance: NA

CDR3aa: ASSYIAGGMNTGELF
v_gene: TRBV27
j_gene: TRBJ2-2
abundance: few

CDR3aa: ASSPPERRNIQY
v_gene: TRBV27
j_gene: TRBJ2-4
abundance: NA

CDR3aa: SVAFSTEAF
v_gene: TRBV29-1
j_gene: TRBJ1-1
abundance: NA

CDR3aa: ASSLGTEQY
v_gene: TRBV11-2
j_gene: TRBJ2-7
abundance: NA

CDR3aa: ASSIRGSYEQY
v_gene: TRBV21-1
j_gene: TRBJ2-7
abundance: NA

CDR3aa: ASSPAGTLSGNEQF
v_gene: TRBV11-3
j_gene: TRBJ2-1
abundance: few

CDR3aa: ASSFGGLAPDTQY
v_gene: TRBV7-9
j_gene: TRBJ2-3
abundance: once

CDR3aa: ASSLLFAGEYEQY
v_gene: TRBV7-2
j_gene: TRBJ2-7
abundance: NA

CDR3aa: ASSDKVTQPQH
v_gene: TRBV25-1
j_gene: TRBJ1-5
abundance: few

CDR3aa: ASSQSPGWVETQY
v_gene: TRBV4-3
j_gene: TRBJ2-5
abundance: NA

CDR3aa: SVGWRLYNEKLF
v_gene: TRBV29-1
j_gene: TRBJ1-4
abundance: NA

CDR3aa: ASSLGLAGGEGETQY
v_gene: TRBV11-3
j_gene: TRBJ2-5
abundance: NA

CDR3aa: ASSYSGQGDNTGELF
v_gene: TRBV19
j_gene: TRBJ2-2
abundance: NA

CDR3aa: ASSEYDRGRSPLH
v_gene: TRBV6-1
j_gene: TRBJ1-6
abundance: few

CDR3aa: AIQEGIQGNYGYT
v_gene: TRBV10-3
j_gene: TRBJ1-2
abundance: once

CDR3aa: AWSVSESQF
v_gene: TRBV30
j_gene: TRBJ2-1
abundance: NA

CDR3aa: ASSYGRGQPQH
v_gene: TRBV6-6
j_gene: TRBJ1-5
abundance: NA

CDR3aa: ATGHLNEKLF
v_gene: TRBV27
j_gene: TRBJ1-4
abundance: NA

CDR3aa: ASAGGSQETQY
v_gene: TRBV10-2
j_gene: TRBJ2-5
abundance: once

CDR3aa: ASSLGASGNTIY
v_gene: TRBV11-3
j_gene: TRBJ1-3
abundance: NA

CDR3aa: ASSDSGGAGYT
v_gene: TRBV6-4
j_gene: TRBJ1-2
abundance: NA

CDR3aa: ASSPSGGGAHTEAF
v_gene: TRBV11-2
j_gene: TRBJ1-1
abundance: NA

CDR3aa: AVQFWATGNRGNTEAF
v_gene: TRBV28
j_gene: TRBJ1-1
abundance: NA

CDR3aa: ASSFPSGGSADTQY
v_gene: TRBV5-6
j_gene: TRBJ2-3
abundance: NA

CDR3aa: ASSSGRYFSYEQY
v_gene: TRBV5-6
j_gene: TRBJ2-7
abundance: NA

CDR3aa: ASSARWVSYEKLF
v_gene: TRBV2
j_gene: TRBJ1-4
abundance: NA

CDR3aa: ASSLSGGRSPLH
v_gene: TRBV5-4
j_gene: TRBJ1-6
abundance: few

CDR3aa: ASSQEFRLANTDTQY
v_gene: TRBV4-3
j_gene: TRBJ2-3
abundance: NA

CDR3aa: ASSLGQAGGELF
v_gene: TRBV5-6
j_gene: TRBJ2-2
abundance: once

CDR3aa: ASRKRAPYGYT
v_gene: TRBV6-5
j_gene: TRBJ1-2
abundance: NA

CDR3aa: AWSGMGGFEQY
v_gene: TRBV30
j_gene: TRBJ2-7
abundance: NA

CDR3aa: ASSSHSYEQY
v_gene: TRBV7-2
j_gene: TRBJ2-7
abundance: NA

CDR3aa: ASSLSRTRGHQETQY
v_gene: TRBV27
j_gene: TRBJ2-5
abundance: NA

CDR3aa: ASSPTRQAEYNEQF
v_gene: TRBV5-4
j_gene: TRBJ2-1
abundance: NA

CDR3aa: ASSLARWSSYNEQF
v_gene: TRBV5-8
j_gene: TRBJ2-1
abundance: NA

CDR3aa: AWSRGQGVSYEQY
v_gene: TRBV30
j_gene: TRBJ2-7
abundance: NA

CDR3aa: ASSLVGGSFTDTQY
v_gene: TRBV5-4
j_gene: TRBJ2-3
abundance: once

CDR3aa: ASSRTSGAYEQY
v_gene: TRBV7-2
j_gene: TRBJ2-7
abundance: NA

CDR3aa: ASDRVEDYGYT
v_gene: TRBV30
j_gene: TRBJ1-2
abundance: NA

CDR3aa: ASSESGGGEKLF
v_gene: TRBV25-1
j_gene: TRBJ1-4
abundance: NA

CDR3aa: ASSKRGTREENHLSAQY
v_gene: TRBV5-1
j_gene: TRBJ2-3
abundance: NA

CDR3aa: ASSIGQTNTEAF
v_gene: TRBV14
j_gene: TRBJ1-1
abundance: NA

CDR3aa: SVESGGIEQF
v_gene: TRBV29-1
j_gene: TRBJ2-1
abundance: NA